The 28 T cell receptor beta chains in this list originate from one sample, sequenced in a study of shared clonotypes between healthy human individuals. Some clones are missing from TCRdb's copy, which holds only in-frame ones; the method was immunoSEQ multiplex PCR. There are roughly 500,000 clones in the sample; 90% to 97% occur only once, and approximately 0.06% lies in the top ten. The sample comprised naive CD4+ T cells sorted from blood. Subset in this sample: CD45RA+ positively selected. The receptors were gathered from a woman aged 25-40 years in good health.

This clone was recorded only once. The chain recombines TRBV5-4 with TRBJ1-2; D uncertain. The CDR3 is made up of 14 amino acids. Trimming removed 0 bases at V and 2 bases at J, with 8 bases between. Per the germline V gene, CDR1 is SGHNT and CDR2 is YYREEE (reference sequence). The CDR3 sequence is CASSLAGRNYGYTF. DNA for the CDR3: TGTGCCAGCAGCTTGGCCGGCCGGAACTATGGCTACACCTTC.

This chain links TRBV27 with TRBJ1-5, with D hard to call. The CDR3 spans 12 residues. Trimming shortened V by 10 bases and J by 7 bases, and 14 bases separated the two germline ends. Germline-derived CDR1 and CDR2 are MNHEY and SMNVEV (reference sequence). The CDR3 region is CATSGGFQPQHF. The DNA of the CDR3 is TGTGCCACATCGGGAGGTTTCCAGCCCCAGCATTTT.

V is TRBV5-1 and J is TRBJ2-1, with no clear D. Germline V gives CDR1 SGHRS, CDR2 YFSETQ. This CDR3 has 15 residues. Trimming left V 7 bases short and J 0 bases short, with 14 bases between. CDR3 coding DNA: TGCGCCAGCGCCTTGGATGGAAGCTCCTACAATGAGCAGTTCTTC. This gives the protein CASALDGSSYNEQFF.

The chain links TRBV7-2 to TRBJ2-3; 9 bases are a match to TRBD2. The CDR3 runs to 16 residues. V lost 1 base to trimming and J lost 7 bases; unmatched junction nucleotides: 9. Germline CDR1 SGHTA, CDR2 FQGNSA. CDR3 DNA: TGTGCCAGCAGCTTAGGCCTAGCGGGACCCGGTAATACGCAGTATTTT. This gives the protein CASSLGLAGPGNTQYF.

The chain recombines TRBV28 with TRBJ1-1, with 11 bases identical to TRBD1. The CDR3 runs to 16 residues. After removal of 3 bases from V and 0 bases from J, the junction contained 3 bases not matched to a gene. The germline CDR1 and CDR2 sequences are MDHEN and SYDVKM. CDR3 residues: CASSFGTGGVNTEAFF. Here the CDR3 DNA reads TGTGCCAGCAGTTTTGGGACAGGGGGTGTGAACACTGAAGCTTTCTTT.

The chain employs TRBV28 and TRBJ2-5, with D perhaps TRBD2 (5 bases). The J call may not be correct, given that the DNA end is closer to TRBJ2-7. This CDR3 comprises 13 residues. In germline, CDR1 is MDHEN, CDR2 SYDVKM. The CDR3 DNA follows: TGTGCCAGCAGCTTAAGCGGAGCCTACGAGCAGTACTTC. Translation gives CASSLSGAYEQYF.

The chain links TRBV6-5 to TRBJ2-7; TRBD1 matches at 7 bases. CDR1 MNHEY and CDR2 SVGAGI come from the germline V gene. The CDR3 covers 12 residues. V was clipped by 8 bases and J by 3 bases; unmatched bases: 4. The CDR3 loop reads CASLGQNYEQYF. CDR3 DNA: TGTGCCAGCCTGGGACAGAACTACGAGCAGTACTTC.

The DNA for the CDR3 is TGTGCCACCAGCAGCCTCCTGACTAGCGGGAGCCAGTACTTC. It codes for CATSSLLTSGSQYF. The J gene is TRBJ2-7, the V gene TRBV15; 12 nucleotides line up with TRBD2. The ends lost 3 bases at V and 10 bases at J; junction bases unmatched: 7. Germline V gene lookup returns CDR1 LNHNV and CDR2 YYDKDF (reference sequence). The length of the CDR3 is 14 residues.

This rearrangement joins TRBV28 to TRBJ1-2, with D unclear. V lost 3 bases and J 3 bases, leaving 20 bases between the germline ends. Germline lookup yields CDR1 MDHEN and CDR2 SYDVKM. The CDR3 consists of 17 residues. The CDR3 region is CASSFRRSTRTDYGYTF. In DNA, the CDR3 is TGTGCCAGCAGTTTCAGGCGGAGCACCCGTACCGACTATGGCTACACCTTC.

This clone showed up just once. J is TRBJ2-3 and V is TRBV10-3; D not resolved. CDR3 length equals 11 residues. From germline, CDR1 is ENHRY and CDR2 SYGVKD. Trimming shortened V by 2 bases and J by 7 bases, and 4 bases separated the two germline ends. The CDR3 sequence is CAISESHTQYF. The CDR3, as DNA: TGTGCCATCAGTGAGAGTCATACGCAGTATTTT.

The rearrangement uses TRBV6-5 and TRBJ1-1, with D maybe TRBD1 (6 bases). CDR1 and CDR2 from the germline V gene are MNHEY and SVGAGI. V gave up 7 bases and J gave up 5 bases, with 14 bases separating them. The CDR3 length is 13 residues. The CDR3 here is CASTPSRGTEAFF. The CDR3 bases are TGTGCCAGCACTCCTTCAAGGGGGACTGAAGCTTTCTTT.

The chain joins TRBV5-1 to TRBJ2-1; 7 nucleotides line up with TRBD2. The CDR3 consists of 16 residues. Losses at the gene ends were 5 bases for V and 8 bases for J; bases not matched to a gene: 16. Germline V gene lookup returns CDR1 SGHRS and CDR2 YFSETQ. The DNA for the CDR3 is TGCGCCAGCAGACGGGAGGCGTTTTGGGCGTCTGATGAGCAGTTCTTC. Residues: CASRREAFWASDEQFF.

The chain couples TRBV6-5 to TRBJ2-1; 11 bases line up with TRBD2. CDR3 size: 15 residues. The germline gives CDR1 MNHEY, CDR2 SVGAGI. The trim removed 6 bases at V and 8 bases at J, leaving 9 bases unmatched. CDR3: CASRHTSGSRDEQFF. The DNA for the CDR3 is TGTGCCAGCAGACATACTAGCGGGAGTCGGGATGAGCAGTTCTTC.

The chain couples TRBV7-2 to TRBJ2-2; TRBD2 aligns across 13 bases. The CDR3 spans 16 residues. Germline assignment: CDR1 SGHTA and CDR2 FQGNSA. The V gene end was trimmed by 6 bases and the J gene end by 5 bases; junction bases not matched to a gene: 6. CDR3 sequence: CASSRTSGSGTGELFF. The CDR3 coding sequence is TGTGCCAGCAGTCGGACTAGCGGGAGCGGGACCGGGGAGCTGTTTTTT.

J is TRBJ1-1 and V is TRBV5-8, with a possible D match to TRBD1 (5 bases). The length of the CDR3 is 16 residues. Germline V CDR1 and CDR2: SGHTS, YDEGEE. The V and J ends lost 0 bases and 5 bases respectively, with 17 bases between them. The chain's CDR3 is CASSLDPMPGRTEAFF. The CDR3 region has the DNA TGTGCCAGCAGCTTGGACCCCATGCCAGGGCGGACTGAAGCTTTCTTT.

The chain's CDR3 is CASSLAGNPVTGELFF. CDR3 in DNA: TGTGCCAGCAGCTTAGCTGGGAATCCAGTCACCGGGGAGCTGTTTTTT. This chain connects TRBV7-3 to TRBJ2-2; D is undetermined. The CDR3 is made up of 16 amino acids. CDR1 is SGHTA, CDR2 FQGTGA, per germline. Trimming removed 2 bases from V and 4 bases from J, with 14 bases in between. The whole variable domain, filled in from reference TRBV7-3 and TRBJ2-2, reads GAGVSQTPSNKVTEKGKYVELRCDPISGHTALYWYRQSLGQGPEFLIYFQGTGAADDSGLPNDRFFAVRPEGSVSTLKIQRTERGDSAVYLCASSLAGNPVTGELFFGEGSRLTVL.

The V call is TRBV6-5, the J call TRBJ1-2; 8 nucleotides line up with TRBD1. Germline CDR1 is MNHEY and CDR2 is SVGAGI. The CDR3 extends over 14 amino acids. V shed 6 bases, J shed 3 bases, and the junction held 6 bases outside the gene matches. Here the CDR3 DNA reads TGTGCCAGCAGCCAAGACAGGGGCCACTATGGCTACACCTTC. Amino acid sequence: CASSQDRGHYGYTF.

The chain uses TRBV6-1 and TRBJ2-5; maybe TRBD1 (5 bases). The germline CDR1 and CDR2 sequences are MNHNS and SASEGT. Deletions cut 6 bases from V and 2 bases from J, with 10 bases between. The CDR3 is made up of 13 amino acids. The CDR3 region is CASSRTTQETQYF. The DNA of the CDR3 is TGTGCCAGCAGCAGGACAACGCAAGAGACCCAGTACTTC.

This clone was detected only once. DNA for the CDR3: TGTGCCAGCAGCTTGAGCCTCCGGGACGAGGTATCCCTCACAGATACGCAGTATTTT. It is translated as CASSLSLRDEVSLTDTQYF. The J gene is TRBJ2-3, the V gene TRBV7-3; D tentatively fits TRBD1 or TRBD2 (5 bases each). From germline, CDR1 is SGHTA and CDR2 FQGTGA. The CDR3 runs to 19 residues. The V and J ends lost 3 bases and 2 bases respectively, with 24 bases between them.

This clone was recorded only once. The V gene is TRBV20-1, the J gene TRBJ1-1, with no clear D. The CDR3 has 11 residues. V lost 6 bases and J 6 bases, leaving 11 bases between the germline ends. In germline, CDR1 is DFQATT, CDR2 SNEGSKA (reference sequence). The CDR3 region is CSAQKGAEAFF. Here the CDR3 DNA reads TGCAGTGCCCAGAAGGGTGCTGAAGCTTTCTTT.

V is TRBV4-1 and J is TRBJ2-7; TRBD2 aligns across 9 bases. Germline V gene sequence: CDR1 MGHRA, CDR2 YSYEKL. Losses at the gene ends were 1 base for V and 2 bases for J; bases not matched to a gene: 9. The CDR3 is 17 residues long. This CDR3 reads CASSQAGLAGAPYEQYF. CDR3 bases: TGCGCCAGCAGCCAAGCGGGGTTAGCGGGAGCACCCTACGAGCAGTACTTC.

V gene TRBV5-1 combines with J gene TRBJ1-1; D possibly corresponds to TRBD1 (6 bases). This CDR3 region has 15 residues. Germline V lookup: CDR1 SGHRS, CDR2 YFSETQ. V lost 2 bases to trimming and J lost 1 base, with 12 bases between them. The CDR3 sequence is CASSFLFRGNTEAFF. The CDR3 DNA reads as TGCGCCAGCAGCTTCCTCTTCAGGGGGAACACTGAAGCTTTCTTT.

This chain uses TRBV9 with TRBJ1-3, with TRBD1 matching 9 bases. The J segment lost 0 bases and the V segment lost 0 bases, leaving 1 base of the junction unmatched. Germline loops: CDR1 SGDLS, CDR2 YYNGEE. The CDR3 sequence is 16 residues long. CDR3 sequence reads: CASSVGGQGSGNTIYF. The CDR3 nucleotides read TGTGCCAGCAGCGTAGGGGGACAGGGCTCTGGAAACACCATATATTTT.

This chain uses TRBV27 with TRBJ2-3; TRBD2 matches at 8 bases. V gave up 6 bases and J gave up 2 bases; unmatched junction bases: 13. From germline, CDR1 is MNHEY and CDR2 SMNVEV (reference sequence). The CDR3 consists of 17 residues. In nucleotides, the CDR3 is TGTGCCAGCAGCCCTTGGATTAGCGGGGCCCCCACAGATACGCAGTATTTT. This translates into CASSPWISGAPTDTQYF.

The gene calls are TRBV19 and TRBJ1-5; TRBD1 agrees at 9 bases. The CDR3 extends over 17 amino acids. Germline-derived CDR1 and CDR2 are LNHDA and SQIVND (reference sequence). J was trimmed by 3 bases and V by 7 bases; bases with no gene match: 13. CDR3 sequence: CASTFGSGQGNNQPQHF. CDR3 nucleotides: TGTGCCAGTACTTTCGGGTCGGGACAGGGCAACAATCAGCCCCAGCATTTT.

This rearrangement joins TRBV27 to TRBJ2-7; 8 bases map to TRBD1. V was pared by 3 bases and J by 3 bases, with 1 base of the junction left unmatched. The CDR3 is 13 residues long. Germline V CDR1 and CDR2: MNHEY, SMNVEV (reference sequence). Here the CDR3 DNA reads TGTGCCAGCAGTTTTGGGACAGGCTACGAGCAGTACTTC. Protein sequence: CASSFGTGYEQYF.

V usage is TRBV6-1 and J usage is TRBJ2-7; 7 nucleotides match TRBD2. V was clipped by 7 bases and J by 4 bases; unmatched bases: 7. CDR1 MNHNS and CDR2 SASEGT come from the germline V gene. The CDR3 runs 13 residues. CDR3 sequence: CASTREVFYEQYF. As DNA, the CDR3 is TGTGCCAGCACCCGGGAGGTCTTTTACGAGCAGTACTTC.

The chain joins TRBV6-1 to TRBJ2-7; 7 positions match TRBD1. The length of the CDR3 is 15 residues. Germline V lookup: CDR1 MNHNS, CDR2 SASEGT. V trimming: 6 bases; J trimming: 6 bases; junction bases outside the gene matches: 14. The CDR3 spells CASSRGGDRVAEQYF. The CDR3 nucleotides are TGTGCCAGCAGCCGAGGCGGTGACAGGGTGGCCGAGCAGTACTTC.